The 8 T cell receptor beta chains below all came from one sample that was sequenced in a study of blood T cell repertoires in COVID-19. The method was immunoSEQ multiplex PCR; TCRdb's version includes in-frame clones alone and lacks a portion of them. The sample has about 490,000 clones, 70% to 90% seen once; the top ten hold approximately 3.2%. The sequenced sample was peripheral blood. These receptor sequences come from a human donor in a cohort sampled during active COVID-19.

V is TRBV2 and J is TRBJ1-5; D is ambiguous. Deletions cut 6 bases from V and 7 bases from J, with 19 bases between. Per the germline V gene, CDR1 is SNHLY and CDR2 is FYNNEI. There are 15 residues in the CDR3. As DNA, the CDR3 is TGTGCCAGCAGCCCCCTGGAACAGCCCAGCCAGCCCCAGCATTTT. As protein: CASSPLEQPSQPQHF. Looking up the rest from reference TRBV2 and TRBJ1-5 gives the full variable domain: EPEVTQTPSHQVTQMGQEVILRCVPISNHLYFYWYRQILGQKVEFLVSFYNNEISEKSEIFDDQFSVERPDGSNFTLKIRSTKLEDSAMYFCASSPLEQPSQPQHFGDGTRLSIL.

The rearrangement joins TRBV7-3 to TRBJ1-1, with 7 bases identical to TRBD1. The CDR3 is made up of 16 amino acids. The V segment lost 5 bases and the J segment 0 bases; nucleotides outside the gene matches: 9. The germline gives CDR1 SGHTA, CDR2 FQGTGA. CDR3 sequence (DNA): TGTGCCAGCAGCACCCCGCGGACAGGCCTGAACACTGAAGCTTTCTTT. Amino acids: CASSTPRTGLNTEAFF.

The V gene is TRBV30, the J gene TRBJ2-3; D remains ambiguous. Trimming left V 4 bases short and J 1 base short, with 12 bases between. The CDR3 extends over 14 amino acids. Germline lookup yields CDR1 GTSNPN and CDR2 SVGIG (reference sequence). This CDR3 reads CAWTGGGGTDTQYF. DNA for the CDR3: TGTGCCTGGACCGGCGGCGGAGGCACAGATACGCAGTATTTT.

The V and J genes are TRBV19 and TRBJ1-2; TRBD1 agrees at 9 bases. Germline lookup yields CDR1 LNHDA and CDR2 SQIVND (reference sequence). This CDR3 has 15 amino acids. The V segment lost 6 bases and the J segment 3 bases; nucleotides outside the gene matches: 8. CDR3 sequence (DNA): TGTGCCAGTAGCCTGAGGAGGACAGGGGACTATGGCTACACCTTC. Protein product: CASSLRRTGDYGYTF. Using reference TRBV19 and TRBJ1-2 for the parts outside the CDR3, the full variable domain is DGGITQSPKYLFRKEGQNVTLSCEQNLNHDAMYWYRQDPGQGLRLIYYSQIVNDFQKGDIAEGYSVSREKKESFPLTVTSAQKNPTAFYLCASSLRRTGDYGYTFGSGTRLTVV.

The V and J genes are TRBV2 and TRBJ2-2, with TRBD2 matching over 12 bases. The V gene end was trimmed by 1 base and the J gene end by 7 bases; junction bases not matched to a gene: 4. CDR1 and CDR2 (germline): SNHLY, FYNNEI. CDR3 length equals 16 residues. DNA for the CDR3: TGTGCCAGCAGTGAAGTGACTAGCGGGAGTGGCGGGGAGCTGTTTTTT. As protein: CASSEVTSGSGGELFF.

The rearrangement uses TRBV10-3 and TRBJ2-7, with 10 bases matching TRBD1. V lost 11 bases to trimming and J lost 1 base; unmatched junction nucleotides: 8. There are 14 residues in the CDR3. CDR1 ENHRY and CDR2 SYGVKD come from the germline V gene. Here the CDR3 DNA reads TGTGCCGCTTCGTCGGGACAGGGGTCCTACGAGCAGTACTTC. Translating it yields CAASSGQGSYEQYF.

This clone was seen a handful of times. The genes are TRBV29-1 and TRBJ2-7; TRBD1 might be the D (6 bases). CDR1 is SQVTM and CDR2 is ANQGSEA in the germline V gene. V lost 4 bases, J lost 6 bases, and 16 bases lay in between. CDR3 length: 13 residues. The CDR3 nucleotides read TGCAGCGTTGGGGACACCGTATCCGCCGAGCAGTACTTC. Its translation is CSVGDTVSAEQYF.

This clone was recorded a few times. This chain links TRBV10-3 with TRBJ2-4; D is undetermined. Germline values: CDR1 ENHRY, CDR2 SYGVKD. Trimming cost V 11 bases and J 0 bases, with 17 bases left between them. This CDR3 has 15 amino acids. The CDR3 nucleotides read TGTGCCTTCCGGGTCCAACCTTTAGCCAAAAACATTCAGTACTTC. Translated, it gives CAFRVQPLAKNIQYF.